This is a list of T cell receptor beta chains from one sample in a study of siplizumab effects on memory and regulatory T cells. Assay: immunoSEQ multiplex PCR; the TCRdb copy retains only in-frame clones and omits some. The data hold some 46,000 clones, with nearly 95% observed a single time. What was sequenced was CD8+ T cells sorted from blood. The source is a human donor in good health. CDR3s include the opening cysteine and the closing phenylalanine or tryptophan. A D gene is named only where the DNA matches it firmly. Size tells how often a clone was seen (once, few, many) or the class of an expanded clone, and some rows leave it out.

clone size	V gene	J gene	D gene	CDR3 protein	CDR3 DNA
NA	TRBV4-1	TRBJ2-3	NA	CASSPSRGRVYF	TGCGCCAGCAGCCCGTCCCGGGGCCGGGTGTATTTT
NA	TRBV27	TRBJ2-5	TRBD2	CASSLLRETQETQYF	TGTGCCAGCAGTTTATTGCGGGAGACCCAAGAGACCCAGTACTTC
once	TRBV27	TRBJ2-1	TRBD2	CASNRVSGTFNEQFF	TGTGCCAGCAACCGGGTTAGCGGGACGTTCAATGAGCAGTTCTTC
NA	TRBV7-9	TRBJ2-7	NA	CASNQGGLTAYEQYF	TGTGCCAGCAACCAGGGAGGACTCACCGCCTACGAGCAGTACTTC
NA	TRBV19	TRBJ2-7	NA	CASSPAPSYEQYF	TGTGCCAGTAGTCCAGCCCCCTCCTACGAGCAGTACTTC
large	TRBV28	TRBJ1-5	NA	CASNQGSGHQPQHF	TGTGCCAGCAACCAGGGAAGTGGCCATCAGCCCCAGCATTTT
medium-sized	TRBV28	TRBJ1-1	NA	CASSLPLEGGNTEAFF	TGTGCCAGCAGTCTCCCCCTTGAGGGGGGGAACACTGAAGCTTTCTTT
NA	TRBV5-4	TRBJ2-7	TRBD2	CASNPSGRGYEQYF	TGTGCCAGCAACCCAAGCGGGAGGGGATACGAGCAGTACTTC
NA	TRBV4-1	TRBJ2-2	NA	CASSQVWPSTGELFF	TGCGCCAGCAGCCAAGTCTGGCCCTCCACCGGGGAGCTGTTTTTT
NA	TRBV30	TRBJ1-1	TRBD1	CAWSSFLPRGDTEAFF	TGTGCCTGGAGTTCCTTTCTACCCAGGGGGGACACTGAAGCTTTCTTT
NA	TRBV28	TRBJ2-3	NA	CASSLSRAGTDTQYF	TGTGCCAGCAGTTTAAGCCGGGCCGGGACAGATACGCAGTATTTT
few	TRBV6-4	TRBJ2-3	TRBD2	CASSDIAGPAYTQYF	TGTGCCAGCAGTGACATAGCGGGACCCGCCTATACGCAGTATTTT
NA	TRBV6-5	TRBJ2-7	NA	CASSETGAREQYF	TGTGCCAGCAGTGAGACGGGGGCGCGGGAGCAGTACTTC